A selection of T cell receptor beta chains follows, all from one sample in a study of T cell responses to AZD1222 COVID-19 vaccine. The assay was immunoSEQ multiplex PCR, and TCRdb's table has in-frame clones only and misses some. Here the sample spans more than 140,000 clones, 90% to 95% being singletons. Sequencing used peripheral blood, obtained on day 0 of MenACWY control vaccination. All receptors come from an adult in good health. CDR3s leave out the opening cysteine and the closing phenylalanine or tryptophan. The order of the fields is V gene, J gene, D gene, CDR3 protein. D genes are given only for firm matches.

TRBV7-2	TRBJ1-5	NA	ASSGGGGNQPQH
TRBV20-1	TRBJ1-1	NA	SPGWTEAF
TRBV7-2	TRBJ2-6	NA	ASSPTNGANVLT
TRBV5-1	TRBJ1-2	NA	ASSSTPTGGYT
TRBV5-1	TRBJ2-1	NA	ASSLQDRGNNEQF
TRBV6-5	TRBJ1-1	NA	ASSYRDIINTEAF
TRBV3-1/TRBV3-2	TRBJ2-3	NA	ASSPLFGEDTQY
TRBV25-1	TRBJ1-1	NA	ASSGGFGAF
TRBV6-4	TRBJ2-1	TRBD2	ASSRRGTSGYNEQF
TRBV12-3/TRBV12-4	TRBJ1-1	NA	ASRYRDTEAF
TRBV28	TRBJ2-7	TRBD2	ASSSNILPSGSIYEQY
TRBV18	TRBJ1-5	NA	ASSQGVANNQPQH
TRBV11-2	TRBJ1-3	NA	ASSPRGVPGNTIY
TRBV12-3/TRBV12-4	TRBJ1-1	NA	ASQRTGGPEAF
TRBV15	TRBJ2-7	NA	ATSRDRDVEQY
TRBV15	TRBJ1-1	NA	ATSSSGNPNTEAF
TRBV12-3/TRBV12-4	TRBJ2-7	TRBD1	ASRRTGGHEQY
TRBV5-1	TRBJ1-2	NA	ASSLDATDGYT
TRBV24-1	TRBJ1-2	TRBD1	ATSDRGRDYGYT
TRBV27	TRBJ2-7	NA	ASSYSGTGQTEQY
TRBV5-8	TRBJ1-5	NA	ASSWGWAAAGSNQPQH
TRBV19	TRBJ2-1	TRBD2	ASSTPGRRGGALSNEQF